One and the same sample provided the 4 T cell receptor beta chains below, sequenced in a study of cytomegalovirus exposure and HLA in healthy donors. It was with 60 Vbeta and 13 Jbeta primers that the PCR ran. TCRdb's copy holds only in-frame clones and misses some; the assay was immunoSEQ multiplex PCR. The sample shows 120,000 or so clones, around 75% of them seen only once. Sequencing was carried out using PBMCs. Source of these receptors: a man aged 30 to 39 in good health and CMV-seronegative.

The rearrangement uses TRBV28 and TRBJ2-1; D gene ambiguous. Trimming removed 11 bases from V and 4 bases from J, with 9 bases in between. This CDR3 comprises 11 residues. CDR1 is MDHEN and CDR2 is SYDVKM in the germline V gene. CDR3 DNA: TGTGCCGGCGGCCGTTACAATGAGCAGTTCTTC. The encoded protein is CAGGRYNEQFF.

The J gene is TRBJ1-2, the V gene TRBV29-1, with a possible D match to TRBD1 (6 bases). V shed 3 bases and J shed 2 bases, with 13 bases lying between them. This CDR3 is 14 amino acids long. Germline V gene sequence: CDR1 SQVTM, CDR2 ANQGSEA. DNA for the CDR3: TGCAGCGTTGAGGTTAACGACAGGAACTATGGCTACACCTTC. Its translation: CSVEVNDRNYGYTF.

This clone came up a few times. The rearrangement joins TRBV7-9 to TRBJ1-2; 7 positions agree with TRBD1. Germline values: CDR1 SEHNR, CDR2 FQNEAQ (reference sequence). Trimming at V came to 1 base and at J to 4 bases, leaving 9 bases not matched to a gene. CDR3 length: 16 amino acids. The CDR3 sequence is CASSLGWDSELYGYTF. DNA for the CDR3: TGTGCCAGCAGCTTAGGCTGGGACAGCGAACTCTATGGCTACACCTTC.

The genes are TRBV7-8 and TRBJ1-6, with 7 bases lining up with TRBD1. The V segment lost 2 bases and the J segment 7 bases; nucleotides outside the gene matches: 8. CDR3 length equals 16 residues. In germline, CDR1 is SGHVS, CDR2 FQNEAQ. The CDR3 DNA is TGTGCCAGCAGCTTAACCGGAGAGGGGGCAAATTCACCCCTCCACTTT. Amino acid sequence: CASSLTGEGANSPLHF.